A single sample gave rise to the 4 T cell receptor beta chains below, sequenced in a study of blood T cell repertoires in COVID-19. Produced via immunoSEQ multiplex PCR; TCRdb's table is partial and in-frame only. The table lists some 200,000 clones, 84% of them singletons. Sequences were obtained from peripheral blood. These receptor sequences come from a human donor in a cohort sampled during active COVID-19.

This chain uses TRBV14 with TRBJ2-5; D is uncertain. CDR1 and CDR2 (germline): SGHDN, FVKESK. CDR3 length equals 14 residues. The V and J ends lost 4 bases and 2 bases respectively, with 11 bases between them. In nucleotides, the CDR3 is TGTGCCAGCAGCCGTCCCTCCAGACAAGAGACCCAGTACTTC. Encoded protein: CASSRPSRQETQYF.

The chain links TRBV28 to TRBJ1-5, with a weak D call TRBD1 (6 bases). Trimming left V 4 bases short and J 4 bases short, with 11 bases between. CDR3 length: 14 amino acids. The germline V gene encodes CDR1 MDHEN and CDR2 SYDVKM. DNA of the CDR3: TGTGCCAGCAGTTCATGGGACATTAATCAGCCCCAGCATTTT. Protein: CASSSWDINQPQHF.

The DNA for the CDR3 is TGTGCCAGCAGTTTTCCGCAGGGCCGGGTTGCAACTAATGAAAAACTGTTTTTT. Encoded protein: CASSFPQGRVATNEKLFF. The V and J genes are TRBV28 and TRBJ1-4, with D tentatively TRBD1 (5 bases). Per the germline V gene, CDR1 is MDHEN and CDR2 is SYDVKM. The CDR3 contains 18 residues. Trimming stripped 3 bases from V and 0 bases from J, with 17 bases between.

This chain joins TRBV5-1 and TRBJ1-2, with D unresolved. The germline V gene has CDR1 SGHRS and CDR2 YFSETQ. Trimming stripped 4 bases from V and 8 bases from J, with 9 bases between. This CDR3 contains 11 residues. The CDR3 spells CASSPGKGYTF. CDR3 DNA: TGCGCCAGCAGCCCGGGGAAGGGCTACACCTTC.